One and the same sample provided the 10 T cell receptor beta chains below, sequenced in a study of glioma-infiltrating T cells. Using RNA template, CDR3s of TCR alpha and beta were amplified with iRepertoire arm-PCR. TCRdb called the multiplex PCR reads again in MiXCR, with one record for every CDR3 protein. The sample yields over 130,000 distinct CDR3 sequences, approximately 40% seen once. The source material was glioma tissue, nonneoplastic brain tissue, or PBMCs (not recorded which). The receptors come from a human donor with low-grade glioma or glioblastoma, undergoing nonglioma brain surgery, or in good health (not recorded which).

This clonotype was found a few times. V is TRBV28 and J is TRBJ1-5; D is ambiguous. The germline V gene encodes CDR1 MDHEN and CDR2 SYDVKM. This CDR3 is built from 15 residues. With 4 bases removed from V and 0 bases from J, the gap between germline ends came to 10 bases. The CDR3 protein is CASSSYGPSNQPQHF. The CDR3 DNA reads TGTGCCAGCAGTTCGTACGGGCCTAGCAATCAGCCCCAGCATTTT. The whole variable domain, remainder taken from reference TRBV28 and TRBJ1-5, is DVKVTQSSRYLVKRTGEKVFLECVQDMDHENMFWYRQDPGLGLRLIYFSYDVKMKEKGDIPEGYSVSREKKERFSLILESASTNQTSMYLCASSSYGPSNQPQHFGDGTRLSIL.

The V call is TRBV6-1, the J call TRBJ2-1; 7 nucleotides line up with TRBD1. With V trimmed by 6 bases and J by 3 bases, 8 bases remained unmatched. Germline-derived CDR1 and CDR2 are MNHNS and SASEGT. This CDR3 has 15 amino acids. The CDR3 spells CASSNDRVLYNEQFF. The CDR3 nucleotides read TGTGCCAGCAGCAACGACAGGGTCCTCTACAATGAGCAGTTCTTC.

This clonotype showed up just a few times. V gene TRBV6-2 or TRBV6-3 combines with J gene TRBJ2-7; 7 bases align to TRBD2. This CDR3 region has 14 residues. V was pared by 7 bases and J by 6 bases, with 12 bases of the junction left unmatched. The V gene's germline CDR1 is MNHEY and CDR2 SVGEGT. The DNA of the CDR3 is TGTGCCAGCAACCCCGCGGGGGAGGAGTCCGAGCAGTACTTC. This gives the protein CASNPAGEESEQYF.

The rearrangement uses TRBV6-1 and TRBJ2-7; a possible D gene is TRBD1 (5 bases). This CDR3 has 14 residues. Trimming removed 4 bases at V and 4 bases at J, with 14 bases between. The germline CDR1 and CDR2 sequences are MNHNS and SASEGT. The CDR3 reads CASSVFQGSYEQYF. The CDR3 bases are TGTGCCAGCAGTGTATTTCAGGGAAGTTACGAGCAGTACTTC.

This sequence joins TRBV10-3 and TRBJ1-2; tentative D call: TRBD1 (6 bases). The CDR3 runs 14 residues. Germline V gives CDR1 ENHRY, CDR2 SYGVKD. Trimming cost V 2 bases and J 7 bases, with 14 bases left between them. The CDR3 sequence: CAISERDKGFGYTF. CDR3 DNA sequence: TGTGCCATCAGTGAGCGGGACAAAGGATTTGGCTACACCTTC.

The rearrangement joins TRBV11-2 to TRBJ2-3; tentative D call: TRBD2 (6 bases). V was cut by 1 base and J by 12 bases, with 8 bases left in between. Per the germline V gene, CDR1 is SGHAT and CDR2 is FQNNGV. The CDR3 covers 11 residues. This chain's CDR3 is CASSLGGDQYF. The CDR3 DNA reads TGTGCCAGCAGCTTAGGGGGGGATCAGTATTTT.

This chain uses TRBV6-6 with TRBJ2-7; D is unresolved. The CDR3 runs 13 residues. Per the germline V gene, CDR1 is MNHNY and CDR2 is SVGAGI (reference sequence). Trimming shortened V by 0 bases and J by 1 base, and 4 bases separated the two germline ends. Here the CDR3 reads CASSYSQSYEQYF. The CDR3 DNA follows: TGTGCCAGCAGTTACTCCCAGTCCTACGAGCAGTACTTC.

The table lists this clonotype with a few counts. The gene calls are TRBV6-1 and TRBJ2-3, with D possibly matching TRBD2 (6 bases). CDR1 and CDR2 (germline): MNHNS, SASEGT. V lost 6 bases and J lost 0, with 16 bases in between. The CDR3 consists of 16 residues. CDR3 nucleotide sequence: TGTGCCAGCAGCGTCCAGGAGGGAGCTAGCACAGATACGCAGTATTTT. Protein sequence: CASSVQEGASTDTQYF.

This clonotype was seen only a few times. The germline gene is not matched at one end of the junction; a read error may be the cause. The V and J genes are TRBV7-2 and TRBJ1-5, with 9 bases aligning to TRBD1. The germline CDR1 and CDR2 sequences are SGHTA and FQGNSA. The CDR3 contains 12 residues. The CDR3 loop is CASSTGQGILVF. The CDR3 nucleotides read TGTGCCAGCAGCACGGGACAGGGAATCCTTGTCTTT.

The V gene is TRBV10-3, the J gene TRBJ2-3; the match to TRBD1 covers 8 bases. CDR3 length equals 15 residues. Germline V gene sequence: CDR1 ENHRY, CDR2 SYGVKD. Losses at the gene ends were 6 bases for V and 2 bases for J; bases not matched to a gene: 7. CDR3: CAIRTGEAITDTQYF. CDR3 bases: TGTGCCATCAGGACAGGGGAAGCCATCACAGATACGCAGTATTTT.